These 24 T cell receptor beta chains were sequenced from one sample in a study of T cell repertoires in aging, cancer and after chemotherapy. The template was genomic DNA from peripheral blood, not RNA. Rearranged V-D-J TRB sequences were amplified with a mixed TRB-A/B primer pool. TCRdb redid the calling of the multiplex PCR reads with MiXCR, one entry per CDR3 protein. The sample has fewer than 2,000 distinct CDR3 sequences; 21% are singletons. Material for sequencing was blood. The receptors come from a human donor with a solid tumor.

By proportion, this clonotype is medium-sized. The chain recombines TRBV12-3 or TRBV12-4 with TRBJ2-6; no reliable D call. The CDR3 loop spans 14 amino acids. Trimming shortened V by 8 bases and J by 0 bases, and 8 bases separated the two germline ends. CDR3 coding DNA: TGTGCCAGCGCCCAAGCCTCTGGGGCCAACGTCCTGACTTTC. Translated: CASAQASGANVLTF.

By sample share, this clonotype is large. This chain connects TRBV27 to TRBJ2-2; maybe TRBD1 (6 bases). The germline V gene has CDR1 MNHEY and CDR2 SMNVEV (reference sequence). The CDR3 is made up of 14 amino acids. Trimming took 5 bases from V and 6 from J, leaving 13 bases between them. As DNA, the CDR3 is TGTGCCAGCAGTCTTCAGGGGTCCCCCGGGGAGCTGTTTTTT. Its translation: CASSLQGSPGELFF.

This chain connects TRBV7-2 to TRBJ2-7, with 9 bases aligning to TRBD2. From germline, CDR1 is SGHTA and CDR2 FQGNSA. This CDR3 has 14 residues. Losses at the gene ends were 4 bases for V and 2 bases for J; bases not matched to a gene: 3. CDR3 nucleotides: TGTGCCAGCAGCTCGACTAGCGGAACCTACGAGCAGTACTTC. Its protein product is CASSSTSGTYEQYF.

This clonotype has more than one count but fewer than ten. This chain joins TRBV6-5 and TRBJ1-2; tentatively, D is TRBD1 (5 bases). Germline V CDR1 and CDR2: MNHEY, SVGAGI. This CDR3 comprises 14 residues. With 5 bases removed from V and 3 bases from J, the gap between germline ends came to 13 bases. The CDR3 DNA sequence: TGTGCCAGCAGTCCCACCCGGGGCGACTATGGCTACACCTTC. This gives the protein CASSPTRGDYGYTF.

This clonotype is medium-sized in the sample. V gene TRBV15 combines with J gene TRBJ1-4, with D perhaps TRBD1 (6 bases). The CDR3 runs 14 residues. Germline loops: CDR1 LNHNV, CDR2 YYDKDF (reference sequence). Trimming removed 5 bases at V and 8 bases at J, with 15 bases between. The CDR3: CATSLSGTQEKLFF. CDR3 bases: TGTGCCACCAGCCTCTCCGGGACACAGGAAAAACTGTTTTTT.

CDR3 DNA: TGTGCCACCAGCGGGGGGGCCTCTGAGCAGTTCTTC. Its protein is CATSGGASEQFF. The chain employs TRBV24-1 and TRBJ2-1; 8 nucleotides align to TRBD2. V was pared by 7 bases and J by 9 bases, with 4 bases of the junction left unmatched. This CDR3 is 12 amino acids long. Germline assignment: CDR1 KGHDR and CDR2 SFDVKD.

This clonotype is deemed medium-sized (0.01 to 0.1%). As DNA, the CDR3 is TGCGCCAGCAGCCAAGAGGAGGGACTAGCGGGAACCGGGGAGCTGTTTTTT. Translation: CASSQEEGLAGTGELFF. This chain joins TRBV4-3 and TRBJ2-2, with 13 positions matching TRBD2. The CDR3 has 17 residues. Per germline, CDR1 LGHNA and CDR2 YSLEER. V trimming: 0 bases; J trimming: 5 bases; junction bases outside the gene matches: 3.

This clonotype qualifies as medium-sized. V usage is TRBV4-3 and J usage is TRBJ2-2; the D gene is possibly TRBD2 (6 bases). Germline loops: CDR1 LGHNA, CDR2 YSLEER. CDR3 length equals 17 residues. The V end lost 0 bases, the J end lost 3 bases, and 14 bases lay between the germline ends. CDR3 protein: CASSQDRSSGYTGELFF. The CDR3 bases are TGCGCCAGCAGCCAAGATCGTAGTAGCGGATACACCGGGGAGCTGTTTTTT.

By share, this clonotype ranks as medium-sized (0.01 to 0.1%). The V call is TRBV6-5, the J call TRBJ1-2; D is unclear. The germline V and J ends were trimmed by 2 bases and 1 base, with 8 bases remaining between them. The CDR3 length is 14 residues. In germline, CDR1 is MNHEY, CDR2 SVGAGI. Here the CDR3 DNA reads TGTGCCAGCAGTTACGATCCCTTTAACTATGGCTACACCTTC. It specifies CASSYDPFNYGYTF.

The DNA of the CDR3 is TGTGCCAGCAGCCCCGTGACTAGCGGGAGTTGGAATACGCAGTATTTT. It is translated as CASSPVTSGSWNTQYF. This rearrangement joins TRBV7-3 to TRBJ2-3, with 12 positions matching TRBD2. This CDR3 is 16 amino acids long. Trimming removed 5 bases from V and 7 bases from J; junction bases left unmatched: 10. CDR1 and CDR2 (germline): SGHTA, FQGTGA.

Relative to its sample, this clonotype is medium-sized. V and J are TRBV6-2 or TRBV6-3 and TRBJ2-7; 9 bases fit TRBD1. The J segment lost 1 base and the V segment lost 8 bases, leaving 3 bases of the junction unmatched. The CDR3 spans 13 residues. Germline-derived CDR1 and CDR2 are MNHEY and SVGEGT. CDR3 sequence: CASLGTGSYEQYF. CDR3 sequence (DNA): TGTGCCAGCCTTGGGACAGGGTCCTACGAGCAGTACTTC.

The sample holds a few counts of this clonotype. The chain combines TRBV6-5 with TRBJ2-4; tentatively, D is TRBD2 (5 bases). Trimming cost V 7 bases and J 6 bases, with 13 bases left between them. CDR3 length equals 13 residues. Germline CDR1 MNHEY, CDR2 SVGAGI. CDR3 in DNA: TGTGCCAGCACCTCCGACCGGGGAAACATTCAGTACTTC. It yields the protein CASTSDRGNIQYF.

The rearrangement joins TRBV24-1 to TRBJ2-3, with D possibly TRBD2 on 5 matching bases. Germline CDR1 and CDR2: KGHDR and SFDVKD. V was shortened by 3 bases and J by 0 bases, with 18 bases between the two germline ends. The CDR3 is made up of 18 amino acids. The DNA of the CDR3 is TGTGCCACCAGTGATGGTCAGCGGAGAGATACTAGCACAGATACGCAGTATTTT. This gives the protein CATSDGQRRDTSTDTQYF.

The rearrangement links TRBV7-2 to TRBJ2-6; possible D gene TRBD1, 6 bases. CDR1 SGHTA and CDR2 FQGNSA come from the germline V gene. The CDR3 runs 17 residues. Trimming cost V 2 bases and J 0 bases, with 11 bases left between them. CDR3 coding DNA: TGTGCCAGCAGCTTATCGGACAGCGACTCTGGGGCCAACGTCCTGACTTTC. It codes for CASSLSDSDSGANVLTF.

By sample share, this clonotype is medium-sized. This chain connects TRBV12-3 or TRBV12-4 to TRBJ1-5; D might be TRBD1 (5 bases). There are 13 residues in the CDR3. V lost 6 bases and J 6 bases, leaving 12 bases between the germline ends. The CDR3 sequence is CASRGRRTQPQHF. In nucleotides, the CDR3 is TGTGCCAGCAGGGGACGAAGAACTCAGCCCCAGCATTTT.

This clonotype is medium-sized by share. In DNA form, the CDR3 reads TGCAGTGCTGACTGGACTAGCGGGGGAGGCTACAATGAGCAGTTCTTC. This encodes CSADWTSGGGYNEQFF. V and J are TRBV20-1 and TRBJ2-1, with 13 bases lining up with TRBD2. This CDR3 contains 16 residues. Germline CDR1 reads DFQATT; CDR2 reads SNEGSKA (reference sequence). J was trimmed by 3 bases and V by 5 bases; bases with no gene match: 7.

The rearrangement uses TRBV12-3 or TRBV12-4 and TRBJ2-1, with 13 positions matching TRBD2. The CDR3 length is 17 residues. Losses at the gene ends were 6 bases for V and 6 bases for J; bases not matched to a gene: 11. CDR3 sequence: CASRFLRTSGSFNEQFF. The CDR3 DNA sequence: TGTGCCAGCAGGTTCCTTCGGACTAGCGGGAGTTTCAATGAGCAGTTCTTC.

CDR3 in DNA: TGTGCCAGCAGCCTCGGACTAGCGGGGGCTAGCTCCTACGAGCAGTACTTC. It specifies CASSLGLAGASSYEQYF. The V call is TRBV7-2, the J call TRBJ2-7, with 13 positions matching TRBD2. Looked up from germline, CDR1 is SGHTA and CDR2 is FQGNSA. There are 17 residues in the CDR3. Germline trimming cut 5 bases from V and 0 bases from J; bases unmatched to any gene: 7.

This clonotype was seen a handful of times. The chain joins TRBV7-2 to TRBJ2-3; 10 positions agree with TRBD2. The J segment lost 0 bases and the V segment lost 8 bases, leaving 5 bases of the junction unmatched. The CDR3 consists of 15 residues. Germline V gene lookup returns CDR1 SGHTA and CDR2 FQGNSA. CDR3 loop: CASGTSARSTDTQYF. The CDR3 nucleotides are TGTGCCAGCGGGACTAGCGCGAGAAGCACAGATACGCAGTATTTT.

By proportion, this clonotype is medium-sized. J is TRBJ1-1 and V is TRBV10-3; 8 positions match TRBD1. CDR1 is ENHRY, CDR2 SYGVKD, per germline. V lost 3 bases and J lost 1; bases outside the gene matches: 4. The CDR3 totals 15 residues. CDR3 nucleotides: TGTGCCATCAGTGAACCCGGGACAGGGAACACTGAAGCTTTCTTT. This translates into CAISEPGTGNTEAFF.

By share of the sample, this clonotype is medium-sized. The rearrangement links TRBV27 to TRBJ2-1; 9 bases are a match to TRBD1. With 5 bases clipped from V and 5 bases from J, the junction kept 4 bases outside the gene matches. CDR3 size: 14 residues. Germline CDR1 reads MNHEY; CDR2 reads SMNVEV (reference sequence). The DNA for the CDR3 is TGTGCCAGCAGTCCGGGACAGGGTGACAATGAGCAGTTCTTC. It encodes CASSPGQGDNEQFF.

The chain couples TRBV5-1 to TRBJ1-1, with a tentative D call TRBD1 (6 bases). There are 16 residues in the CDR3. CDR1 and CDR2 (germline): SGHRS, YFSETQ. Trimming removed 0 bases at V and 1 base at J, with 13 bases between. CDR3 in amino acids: CASSLAGGAQNTEAFF. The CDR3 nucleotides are TGCGCCAGCAGCTTGGCCGGGGGGGCTCAGAACACTGAAGCTTTCTTT.

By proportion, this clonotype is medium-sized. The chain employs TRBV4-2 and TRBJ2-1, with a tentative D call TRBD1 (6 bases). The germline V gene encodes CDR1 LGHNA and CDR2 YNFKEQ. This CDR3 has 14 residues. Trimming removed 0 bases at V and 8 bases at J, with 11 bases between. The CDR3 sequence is CASSQDPRGDEQFF. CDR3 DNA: TGTGCCAGCAGCCAAGATCCCAGGGGAGATGAGCAGTTCTTC.

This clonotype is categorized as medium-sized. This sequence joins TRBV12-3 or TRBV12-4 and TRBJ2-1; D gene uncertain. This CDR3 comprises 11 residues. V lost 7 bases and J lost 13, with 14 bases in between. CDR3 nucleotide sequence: TGTGCCAGCACAAGATCCGGGTCCCAGTTCTTC. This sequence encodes CASTRSGSQFF.